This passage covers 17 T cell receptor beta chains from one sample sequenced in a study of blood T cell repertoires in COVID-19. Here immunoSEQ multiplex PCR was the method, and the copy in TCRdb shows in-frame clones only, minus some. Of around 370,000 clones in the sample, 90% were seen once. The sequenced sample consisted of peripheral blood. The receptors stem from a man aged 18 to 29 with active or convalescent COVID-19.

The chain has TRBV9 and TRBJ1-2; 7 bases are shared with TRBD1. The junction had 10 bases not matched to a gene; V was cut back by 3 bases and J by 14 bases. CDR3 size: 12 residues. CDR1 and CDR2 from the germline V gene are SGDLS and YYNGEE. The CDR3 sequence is CASSGDSLIATF. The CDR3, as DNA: TGTGCCAGCAGCGGGGACAGCCTAATTGCTACCTTC.

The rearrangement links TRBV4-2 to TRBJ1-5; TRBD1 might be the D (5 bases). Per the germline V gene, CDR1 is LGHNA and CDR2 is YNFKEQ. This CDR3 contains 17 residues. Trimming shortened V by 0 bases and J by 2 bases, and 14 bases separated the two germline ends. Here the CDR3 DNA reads TGTGCCAGCAGCCAAGATTGGGCAGGGCAAGGCAATCAGCCCCAGCATTTT. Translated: CASSQDWAGQGNQPQHF.

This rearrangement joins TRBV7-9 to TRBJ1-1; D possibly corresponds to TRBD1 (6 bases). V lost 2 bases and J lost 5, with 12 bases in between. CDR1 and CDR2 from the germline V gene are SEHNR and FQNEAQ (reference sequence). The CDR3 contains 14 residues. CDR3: CASSLKGRGTEAFF. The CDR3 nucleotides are TGTGCCAGCAGCTTAAAGGGCAGGGGTACTGAAGCTTTCTTT.

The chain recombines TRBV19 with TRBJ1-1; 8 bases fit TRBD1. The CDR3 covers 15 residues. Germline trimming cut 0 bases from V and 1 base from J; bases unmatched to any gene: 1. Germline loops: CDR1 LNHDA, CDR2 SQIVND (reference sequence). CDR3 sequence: CASSIDRGRNTEAFF. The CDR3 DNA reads TGTGCCAGTAGTATAGACAGGGGGCGGAACACTGAAGCTTTCTTT.

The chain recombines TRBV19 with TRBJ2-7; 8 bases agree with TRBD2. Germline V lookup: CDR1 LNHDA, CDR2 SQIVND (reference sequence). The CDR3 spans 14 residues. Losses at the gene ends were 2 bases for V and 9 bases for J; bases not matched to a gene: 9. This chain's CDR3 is CASSIQRESSVQYF. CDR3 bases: TGTGCCAGTAGTATACAGCGGGAGTCTAGCGTGCAGTACTTC.

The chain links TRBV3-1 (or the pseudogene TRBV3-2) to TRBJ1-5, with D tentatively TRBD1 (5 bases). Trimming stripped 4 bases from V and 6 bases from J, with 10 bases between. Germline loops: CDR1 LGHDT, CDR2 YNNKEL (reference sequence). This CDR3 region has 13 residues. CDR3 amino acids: CASSRRAGQPQHF. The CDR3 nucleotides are TGTGCCAGCAGCCGCAGGGCAGGTCAGCCCCAGCATTTT.

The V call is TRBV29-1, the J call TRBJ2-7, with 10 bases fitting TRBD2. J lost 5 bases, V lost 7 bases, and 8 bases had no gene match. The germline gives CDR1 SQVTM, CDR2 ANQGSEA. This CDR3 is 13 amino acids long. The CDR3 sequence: CSGGGLATHEQYF. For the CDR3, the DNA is TGCAGCGGGGGGGGACTAGCGACCCACGAGCAGTACTTC.

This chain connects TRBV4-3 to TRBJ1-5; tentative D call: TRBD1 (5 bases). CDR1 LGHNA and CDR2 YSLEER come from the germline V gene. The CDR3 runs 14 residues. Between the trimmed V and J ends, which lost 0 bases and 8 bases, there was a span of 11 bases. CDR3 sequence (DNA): TGCGCCAGCAGCCAAGATGGGGCGAAGGAGCCCCAGCATTTT. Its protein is CASSQDGAKEPQHF.

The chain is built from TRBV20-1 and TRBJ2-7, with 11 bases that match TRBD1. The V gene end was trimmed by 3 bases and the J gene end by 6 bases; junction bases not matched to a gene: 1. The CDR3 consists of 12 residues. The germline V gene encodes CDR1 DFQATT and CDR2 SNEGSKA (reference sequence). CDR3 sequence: CSASGTGGEQYF. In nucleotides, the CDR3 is TGCAGTGCTAGTGGGACAGGGGGCGAGCAGTACTTC.

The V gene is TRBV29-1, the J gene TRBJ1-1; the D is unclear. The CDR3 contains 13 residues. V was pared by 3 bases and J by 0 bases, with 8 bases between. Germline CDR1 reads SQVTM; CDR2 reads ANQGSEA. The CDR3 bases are TGCAGCGTTGATAGTATCCTGAACACTGAAGCTTTCTTT. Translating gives CSVDSILNTEAFF.

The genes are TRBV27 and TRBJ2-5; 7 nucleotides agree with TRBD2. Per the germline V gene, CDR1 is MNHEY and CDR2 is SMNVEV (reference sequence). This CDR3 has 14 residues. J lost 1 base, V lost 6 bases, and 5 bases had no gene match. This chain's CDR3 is CASRGLAVQETQYF. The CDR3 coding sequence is TGTGCCAGCAGGGGGCTAGCGGTCCAAGAGACCCAGTACTTC.

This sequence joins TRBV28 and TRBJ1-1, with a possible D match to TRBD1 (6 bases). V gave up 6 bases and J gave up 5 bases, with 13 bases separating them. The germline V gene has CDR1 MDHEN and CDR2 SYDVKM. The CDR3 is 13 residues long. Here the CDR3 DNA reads TGTGCCAGCAGCCTAACAGGGAGAACTGAAGCTTTCTTT. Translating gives CASSLTGRTEAFF.

CDR3 sequence: CASSFDIGEQYF. As DNA, the CDR3 is TGTGCCAGCAGCTTCGACATTGGTGAGCAGTACTTC. The rearrangement joins TRBV7-2 to TRBJ2-7; D is undetermined. CDR1 SGHTA and CDR2 FQGNSA come from the germline V gene. The V end was cut by 3 bases, the J end by 7 bases, with 10 bases between. The CDR3 spans 12 residues.

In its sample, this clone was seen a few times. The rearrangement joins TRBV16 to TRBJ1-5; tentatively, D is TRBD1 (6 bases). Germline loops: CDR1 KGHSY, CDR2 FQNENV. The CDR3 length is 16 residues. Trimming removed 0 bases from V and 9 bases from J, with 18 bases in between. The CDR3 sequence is CASSQSTHSTGPPQHF. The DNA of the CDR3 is TGTGCCAGCAGCCAATCGACTCATTCGACAGGTCCGCCCCAGCATTTT. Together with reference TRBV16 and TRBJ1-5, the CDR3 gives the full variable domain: GEEVAQTPKHLVRGEGQKAKLYCAPIKGHSYVFWYQQVLKNEFKFLISFQNENVFDETGMPKERFSAKCLPNSPCSLEIQATKLEDSAVYFCASSQSTHSTGPPQHFGDGTRLSIL.

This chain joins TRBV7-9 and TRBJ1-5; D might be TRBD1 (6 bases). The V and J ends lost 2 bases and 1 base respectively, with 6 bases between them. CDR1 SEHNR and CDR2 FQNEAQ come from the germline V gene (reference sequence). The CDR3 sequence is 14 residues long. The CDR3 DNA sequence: TGTGCCAGCAGCTTACAGGGGAGCAATCAGCCCCAGCATTTT. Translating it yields CASSLQGSNQPQHF.

DNA of the CDR3: TGTGCCAGTACTCCCGGGACAGTCTCTGGAAACACCATATATTTT. Its translation is CASTPGTVSGNTIYF. V is TRBV19 and J is TRBJ1-3; 7 bases are a match to TRBD1. Trimming removed 7 bases from V and 0 bases from J; junction bases left unmatched: 6. The germline gives CDR1 LNHDA, CDR2 SQIVND (reference sequence). The CDR3 extends over 15 amino acids.

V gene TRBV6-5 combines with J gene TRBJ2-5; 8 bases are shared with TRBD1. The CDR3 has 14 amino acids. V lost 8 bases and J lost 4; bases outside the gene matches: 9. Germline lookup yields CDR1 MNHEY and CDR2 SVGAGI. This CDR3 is CASGSFRGLETQYF. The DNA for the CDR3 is TGTGCCAGCGGTTCGTTCAGGGGGCTAGAGACCCAGTACTTC.